Below, 22 T cell receptor beta chains from the same sample are listed, as sequenced in a study of shared clonotypes between healthy human individuals. Assay: immunoSEQ multiplex PCR; the TCRdb copy retains only in-frame clones and omits some. The sample has 400,000 to 600,000 clones; roughly 77% are singletons. Sequencing was performed on PBMCs. These TCRs come from a woman aged 40-49 years in good health. Some clones in this sample may be carry-over from other donors' samples.

The chain combines TRBV27 with TRBJ2-5; D might be TRBD2 (6 bases). This CDR3 comprises 16 residues. V was pared by 0 bases and J by 1 base, with 12 bases between. Per the germline V gene, CDR1 is MNHEY and CDR2 is SMNVEV (reference sequence). CDR3 region: CASSLSSGFSQETQYF. The CDR3 nucleotides are TGTGCCAGCAGTTTATCGAGCGGGTTTTCCCAAGAGACCCAGTACTTC.

V usage is TRBV18 and J usage is TRBJ1-4; D remains unclear. Per the germline V gene, CDR1 is KGHSH and CDR2 is LQKENI. V dropped 3 bases and J dropped 5 bases, with 13 bases sitting between them. This CDR3 has 15 residues. In nucleotides, the CDR3 is TGTGCCAGCTCACCGGCGCAGGTGGGGAATGAAAAACTGTTTTTT. Translating gives CASSPAQVGNEKLFF.

The chain has TRBV7-9 and TRBJ2-7, with D hard to call. From germline, CDR1 is SEHNR and CDR2 FQNEAQ (reference sequence). The germline V and J ends were trimmed by 1 base and 4 bases, with 5 bases remaining between them. There are 12 residues in the CDR3. CDR3 region: CASSLVKYEQYF. The DNA of the CDR3 is TGTGCCAGCAGCTTAGTAAAATACGAGCAGTACTTC.

This chain links TRBV27 with TRBJ2-7; weak D call: TRBD1 (5 bases). The CDR3 covers 14 residues. Germline loops: CDR1 MNHEY, CDR2 SMNVEV (reference sequence). Deletions cut 3 bases from V and 2 bases from J, with 11 bases between. The CDR3 DNA reads TGTGCCAGCAGTTTTGGGCAGGGCACCTACGAGCAGTACTTC. It is translated as CASSFGQGTYEQYF.

This sequence joins TRBV10-3 and TRBJ2-2; 7 nucleotides match TRBD1. J was trimmed by 3 bases and V by 2 bases; bases with no gene match: 0. The CDR3 has 14 residues. Per the germline V gene, CDR1 is ENHRY and CDR2 is SYGVKD. CDR3 sequence reads: CAISEDRDTGELFF. The CDR3, as DNA: TGTGCCATCAGTGAGGACAGGGACACCGGGGAGCTGTTTTTT.

The rearrangement links TRBV6-1 to TRBJ2-5; D is undetermined. V was pared by 6 bases and J by 2 bases, with 13 bases between. From germline, CDR1 is MNHNS and CDR2 SASEGT. The CDR3 sequence is 14 residues long. This chain's CDR3 is CASRVPGRQETQYF. CDR3 coding DNA: TGTGCCAGCAGGGTTCCCGGACGGCAAGAGACCCAGTACTTC.

The chain links TRBV11-1 to TRBJ1-1; possible D gene TRBD1, 5 bases. Germline lookup yields CDR1 SGHAT and CDR2 FQDESV (reference sequence). V was cut by 4 bases and J by 1 base, with 16 bases left in between. The CDR3 extends over 16 amino acids. The CDR3 protein is CASSSRGGGSNTEAFF. The CDR3 DNA sequence: TGTGCCAGCAGCTCTCGGGGCGGGGGATCGAACACTGAAGCTTTCTTT. The variable domain in full, with the rest retrieved from reference TRBV11-1 and TRBJ1-1, is EAEVAQSPRYKITEKSQAVAFWCDPISGHATLYWYRQILGQGPELLVQFQDESVVDDSQLPKDRFSAERLKGVDSTLKIQPAELGDSAMYLCASSSRGGGSNTEAFFGQGTRLTVV.

The gene calls are TRBV9 and TRBJ1-1; 7 positions match TRBD1. V lost 5 bases and J lost 1; bases outside the gene matches: 8. This CDR3 is 15 amino acids long. CDR1 and CDR2 (germline): SGDLS, YYNGEE. As DNA, the CDR3 is TGTGCCAGCAGTTCGACAGGGAAGGGGAACACTGAAGCTTTCTTT. Encoded protein: CASSSTGKGNTEAFF.

This chain's CDR3 is CASSSTSGSPGGTDTQYF. The DNA for the CDR3 is TGTGCCAGCAGTTCTACTAGCGGGAGTCCCGGAGGCACAGATACGCAGTATTTT. V usage is TRBV28 and J usage is TRBJ2-3; TRBD2 matches at 11 bases. Trimming cost V 4 bases and J 1 base; bases outside gene matches: 10. CDR1 and CDR2 (germline): MDHEN, SYDVKM. The CDR3 is made up of 18 amino acids.

The sample holds one count of this clone. This same CDR3 is encoded by further DNA sequences in the sample. The gene calls are TRBV18 and TRBJ1-5, with 7 bases that match TRBD1. The junction had 5 bases not matched to a gene; V was cut back by 4 bases and J by 2 bases. The CDR3 is made up of 15 amino acids. The germline gives CDR1 KGHSH, CDR2 LQKENI. The CDR3 region is CASSRTGGGNQPQHF. The CDR3 coding sequence is TGTGCCAGCTCACGGACAGGAGGGGGCAATCAGCCCCAGCATTTT.

This clone was counted a single time. This chain uses TRBV5-1 with TRBJ1-1, with no clear D. V gave up 2 bases and J gave up 3 bases, with 17 bases separating them. Germline V gene sequence: CDR1 SGHRS, CDR2 YFSETQ. The CDR3 extends over 16 amino acids. The CDR3 nucleotides read TGCGCCAGCAGCTTTAATCAAGGGATAGGAGACACTGAAGCTTTCTTT. Translating gives CASSFNQGIGDTEAFF.

J is TRBJ1-2 and V is TRBV28; no firm D call. Trimming removed 5 bases at V and 13 bases at J, with 17 bases between. The length of the CDR3 is 12 residues. Looked up from germline, CDR1 is MDHEN and CDR2 is SYDVKM. For the CDR3, the DNA is TGTGCCAGCAGTCTATCGGACGGTACCTCCACCTTC. It codes for CASSLSDGTSTF.

The rearrangement links TRBV4-2 to TRBJ2-3; no reliable D call. Trimming pared 2 bases from V and 2 bases from J, leaving 8 bases between. The CDR3 runs 14 residues. The germline gives CDR1 LGHNA, CDR2 YNFKEQ. CDR3 DNA sequence: TGTGCCAGCAGCCAAAGAGGTGCCACAGATACGCAGTATTTT. As protein: CASSQRGATDTQYF.

The J gene is TRBJ2-7, the V gene TRBV20-1, with D unclear. From germline, CDR1 is DFQATT and CDR2 SNEGSKA (reference sequence). The CDR3 runs to 10 residues. V lost 2 bases and J lost 3, with 2 bases in between. CDR3: CSARSYEQYF. The DNA of the CDR3 is TGCAGTGCTAGAAGCTACGAGCAGTACTTC.

This rearrangement joins TRBV29-1 to TRBJ2-5; 8 bases align to TRBD2. V trimming: 1 base; J trimming: 7 bases; junction bases outside the gene matches: 5. The CDR3 is 13 amino acids. CDR1 SQVTM and CDR2 ANQGSEA come from the germline V gene. The CDR3, as DNA: TGCAGCGTTGAAGTCGGGACTAGTGGGACCCAGTACTTC. Amino acids: CSVEVGTSGTQYF.

This clone has a handful of counts. The rearrangement uses TRBV6-1 and TRBJ1-4; TRBD1 aligns across 7 bases. V shed 6 bases and J 8 bases; nucleotides not matched to a gene: 6. The CDR3 has 13 amino acids. CDR1 and CDR2 from the germline V gene are MNHNS and SASEGT. CDR3 loop: CASRQGNREKLFF. CDR3 DNA: TGTGCCAGCAGACAGGGGAATCGGGAAAAACTGTTTTTT.

The chain combines TRBV6-4 with TRBJ1-1, with TRBD1 matching 10 bases. CDR1 MRHNA and CDR2 SNTAGT come from the germline V gene. V lost 5 bases, J lost 7 bases, and 7 bases stayed unmatched. This CDR3 is 14 amino acids long. The DNA for the CDR3 is TGTGCCAGCAGTACCGGGACAGGGGTCGGTGAAGCTTTCTTT. It encodes CASSTGTGVGEAFF.

The V gene is TRBV19, the J gene TRBJ2-6; D tentatively reads TRBD1 or TRBD2 (6 bases each). V dropped 5 bases and J dropped 3 bases, with 14 bases sitting between them. The CDR3 is made up of 16 amino acids. CDR1 LNHDA and CDR2 SQIVND come from the germline V gene (reference sequence). The CDR3 is CASSVKGGYGANVLTF. DNA for the CDR3: TGTGCCAGTAGTGTTAAGGGGGGTTATGGGGCCAACGTCCTGACTTTC.

This chain connects TRBV10-3 to TRBJ2-7, with D perhaps TRBD1 or TRBD2 (5 bases each). Deletions cut 10 bases from V and 3 bases from J, with 22 bases between. The CDR3 spans 15 residues. Germline V gene data show CDR1 as ENHRY and CDR2 as SYGVKD. CDR3 coding DNA: TGTGCCACGAACGACGGGGCTCGAGACCTCTACGAGCAGTACTTC. Its translation: CATNDGARDLYEQYF.

This clone occurred a few times. Additional DNA sequences in this sample encode the identical CDR3. The rearrangement links TRBV2 to TRBJ1-2; D is unclear. The CDR3 consists of 12 residues. The V gene lost 3 bases and the J gene lost 4 bases, with 6 bases spanning the gap. Germline lookup yields CDR1 SNHLY and CDR2 FYNNEI. CDR3 sequence reads: CASSEPGYGYTF. DNA of the CDR3: TGTGCCAGCAGTGAGCCGGGCTATGGCTACACCTTC.

The J gene is TRBJ2-1, the V gene TRBV6-5, with 8 nucleotides matching TRBD1. The CDR3 is made up of 14 amino acids. The V gene's germline CDR1 is MNHEY and CDR2 SVGAGI. The V gene end was trimmed by 7 bases and the J gene end by 4 bases; junction bases not matched to a gene: 6. The CDR3: CASTSRTGYNEQFF. The CDR3 DNA sequence: TGTGCCAGCACCTCCAGGACAGGGTACAATGAGCAGTTCTTC.

Points on this clone: Relative to the germline gene, one junction end is altered; a read error may explain this. This chain links TRBV7-7 with TRBJ1-2; maybe TRBD1 (6 bases). Per the germline V gene, CDR1 is SSHAT and CDR2 is FNYEAQ (reference sequence). CDR3 length: 15 residues. CDR3 sequence: CASSLDRRTNYGYTF. CDR3 in DNA: TGTGCTAGCAGCCTGGACAGACGAACTAACTATGGCTACACCTTC.